Sequencing of this T cell receptor (beta chain) was carried out in a study of blood T cell repertoires in COVID-19. Overall study: Material from acute and convalescent COVID-19 was sourced from the United States, Italy and Spain. Nucleic acid was either cDNA or gDNA, and it came from T cells, B-cell-depleted T cells, or PBMCs.

Study members were between about 18 and 95 years old and lived in over 20 US regions. Trimming removed 0 bases from V and 3 bases from J, with 12 bases in between. CDR3 length equals 16 residues. CDR1 and CDR2 from the germline V gene are MNHNY and SVGAGI (reference sequence). In the authors' methods: Scientists estimated how many nucleated cells there were by amplifying reference gene primers. Clones were read by immunoSEQ multiplex PCR, and TCRdb kept only the in-frame ones, dropping some. The V and J calls and clone size come from that table; D and trimming were worked out from the DNA. The sample consists of around 340,000 clones, 85% to 90% of them appearing once.

Sequencing was carried out using PBMCs or T cells enriched from blood (not recorded which). The receptor was isolated from a woman in her 30s who had been exposed to COVID-19. The J gene is TRBJ1-5, the V gene TRBV6-6; D might be TRBD1 (6 bases). CDR3 DNA: TGTGCCAGCAGTTACTCGGGGCAGGGGCCCAATCAGCCCCAGCATTTT. Amino acid sequence: CASSYSGQGPNQPQHF.